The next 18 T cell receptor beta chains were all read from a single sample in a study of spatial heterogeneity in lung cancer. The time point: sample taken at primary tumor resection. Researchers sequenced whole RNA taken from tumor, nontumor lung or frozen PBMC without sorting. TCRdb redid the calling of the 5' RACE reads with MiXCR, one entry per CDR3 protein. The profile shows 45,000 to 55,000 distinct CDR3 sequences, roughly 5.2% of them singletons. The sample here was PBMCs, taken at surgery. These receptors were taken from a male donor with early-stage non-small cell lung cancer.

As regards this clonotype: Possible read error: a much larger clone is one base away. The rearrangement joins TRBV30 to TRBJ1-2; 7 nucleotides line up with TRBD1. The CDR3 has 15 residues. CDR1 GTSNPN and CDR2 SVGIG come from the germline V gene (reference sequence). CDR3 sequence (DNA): TGTGCCTGGAACACCGACAGGGCGGATGCCCGTGGCTACATCTTC. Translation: CAWNTDRADARGYIF.

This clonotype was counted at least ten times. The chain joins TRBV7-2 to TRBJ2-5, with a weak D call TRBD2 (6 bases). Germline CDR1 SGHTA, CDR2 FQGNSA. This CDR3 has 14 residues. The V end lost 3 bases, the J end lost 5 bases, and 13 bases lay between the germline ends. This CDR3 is CASSFGLALETQYF. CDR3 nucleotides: TGTGCCAGCAGCTTTGGCCTAGCGCTGGAGACCCAGTACTTC.

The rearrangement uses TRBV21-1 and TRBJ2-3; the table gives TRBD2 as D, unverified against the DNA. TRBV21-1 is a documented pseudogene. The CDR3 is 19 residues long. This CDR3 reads CASSNEGLAGSIGSDTQYF. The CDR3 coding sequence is TGTGCCAGCAGCAACGAGGGACTAGCGGGAAGCATAGGGTCAGATACGCAGTATTTT.

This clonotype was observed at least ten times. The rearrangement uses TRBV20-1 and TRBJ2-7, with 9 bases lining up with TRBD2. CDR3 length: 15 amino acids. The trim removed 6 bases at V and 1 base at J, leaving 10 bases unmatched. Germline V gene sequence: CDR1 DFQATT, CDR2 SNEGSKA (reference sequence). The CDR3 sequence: CSAIPTSGLSYEQYF. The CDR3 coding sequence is TGCAGTGCCATACCGACTAGCGGATTATCCTACGAGCAGTACTTC.

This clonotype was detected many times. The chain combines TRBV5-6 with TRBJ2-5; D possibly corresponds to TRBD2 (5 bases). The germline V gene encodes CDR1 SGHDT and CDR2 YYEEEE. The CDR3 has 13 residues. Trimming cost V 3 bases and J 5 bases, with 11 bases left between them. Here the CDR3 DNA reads TGTGCCAGCAGCTCCCACTTAGCGGAGACCCAGTACTTC. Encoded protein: CASSSHLAETQYF.

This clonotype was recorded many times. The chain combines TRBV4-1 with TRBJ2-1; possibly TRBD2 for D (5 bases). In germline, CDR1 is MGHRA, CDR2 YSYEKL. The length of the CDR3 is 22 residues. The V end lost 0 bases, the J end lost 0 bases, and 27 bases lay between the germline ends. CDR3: CASSQDSRVVGRVPYSYNEQFF. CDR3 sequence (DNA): TGCGCCAGCAGCCAAGATTCGAGGGTGGTAGGGCGGGTACCTTACTCCTACAATGAGCAGTTCTTC.

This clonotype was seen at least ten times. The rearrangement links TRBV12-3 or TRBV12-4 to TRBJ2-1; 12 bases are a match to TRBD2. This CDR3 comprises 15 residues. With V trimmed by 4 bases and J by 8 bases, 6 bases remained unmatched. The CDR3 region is CASSSPTSGSDEQFF. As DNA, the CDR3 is TGTGCCAGCAGTTCCCCGACTAGCGGGAGCGATGAGCAGTTCTTC.

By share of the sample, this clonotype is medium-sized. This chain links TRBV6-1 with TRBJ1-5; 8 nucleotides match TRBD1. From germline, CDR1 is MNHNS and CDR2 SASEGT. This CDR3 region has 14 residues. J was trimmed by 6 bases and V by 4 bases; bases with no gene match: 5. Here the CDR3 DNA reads TGTGCCAGCAGTGTCAGGACAGGGTCTCAGCCCCAGCATTTT. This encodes CASSVRTGSQPQHF.

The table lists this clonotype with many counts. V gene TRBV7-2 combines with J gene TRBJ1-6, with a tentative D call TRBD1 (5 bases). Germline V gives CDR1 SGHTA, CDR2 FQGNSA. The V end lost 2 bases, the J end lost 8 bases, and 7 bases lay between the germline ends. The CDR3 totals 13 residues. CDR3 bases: TGTGCCAGCAGCTTACGGGGCCATTCACCCCTCCACTTT. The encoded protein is CASSLRGHSPLHF. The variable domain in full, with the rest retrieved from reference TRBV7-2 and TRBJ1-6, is GAGVSQSPSNKVTEKGKDVELRCDPISGHTALYWYRQSLGQGLEFLIYFQGNSAPDKSGLPSDRFSAERTGGSVSTLTIQRTQQEDSAVYLCASSLRGHSPLHFGNGTRLTVT.

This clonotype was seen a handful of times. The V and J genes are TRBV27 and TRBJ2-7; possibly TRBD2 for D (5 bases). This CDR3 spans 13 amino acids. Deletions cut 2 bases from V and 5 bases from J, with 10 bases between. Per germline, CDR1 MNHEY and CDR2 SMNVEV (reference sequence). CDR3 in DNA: TGTGCCAGCAGTTTACGGGTGAGGGACGAGCAGTACTTC. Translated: CASSLRVRDEQYF.

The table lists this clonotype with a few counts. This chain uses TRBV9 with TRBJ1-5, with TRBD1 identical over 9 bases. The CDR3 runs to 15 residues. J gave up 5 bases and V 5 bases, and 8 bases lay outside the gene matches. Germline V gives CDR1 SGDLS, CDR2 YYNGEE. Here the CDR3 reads CASSPGTGPYQPQHF. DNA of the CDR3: TGTGCCAGCAGTCCCGGGACAGGGCCATATCAGCCCCAGCATTTT.

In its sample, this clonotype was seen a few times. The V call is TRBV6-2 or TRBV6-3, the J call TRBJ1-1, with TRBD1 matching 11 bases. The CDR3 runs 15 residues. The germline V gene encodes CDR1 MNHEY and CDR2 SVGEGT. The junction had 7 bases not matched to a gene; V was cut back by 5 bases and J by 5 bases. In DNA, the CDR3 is TGTGCCAGCAGTCCGGGACAGGGGGTTTGGACTGAAGCTTTCTTT. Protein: CASSPGQGVWTEAFF.

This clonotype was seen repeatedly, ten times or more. The DNA of the CDR3 is TGTGCCAGCAGTGAAAATGATAGCACAGATACGCAGTATTTT. It specifies CASSENDSTDTQYF. The chain joins TRBV2 to TRBJ2-3; D remains unclear. V lost 2 bases and J 0 bases, leaving 6 bases between the germline ends. The CDR3 has 14 residues. The germline V gene encodes CDR1 SNHLY and CDR2 FYNNEI.

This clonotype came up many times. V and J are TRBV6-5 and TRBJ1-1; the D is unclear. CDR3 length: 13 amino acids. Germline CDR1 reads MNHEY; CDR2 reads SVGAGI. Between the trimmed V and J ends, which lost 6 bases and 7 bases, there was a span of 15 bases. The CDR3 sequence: CASSPAGQREAFF. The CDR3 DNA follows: TGTGCCAGCAGCCCAGCCGGGCAGCGTGAAGCTTTCTTT.

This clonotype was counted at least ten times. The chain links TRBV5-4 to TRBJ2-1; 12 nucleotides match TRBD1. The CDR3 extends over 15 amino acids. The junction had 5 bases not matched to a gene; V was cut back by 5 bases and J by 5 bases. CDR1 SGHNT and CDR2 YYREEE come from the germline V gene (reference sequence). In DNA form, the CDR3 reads TGTGCCAGCAGGACCGGGACAGGGGGCAACAATGAGCAGTTCTTC. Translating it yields CASRTGTGGNNEQFF.

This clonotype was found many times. The chain's CDR3 is CASSPGGGNHQPQHF. CDR3 nucleotide sequence: TGTGCCAGCAGCCCAGGAGGGGGGAACCATCAGCCCCAGCATTTT. V usage is TRBV3-1 and J usage is TRBJ1-5; D possibly corresponds to TRBD1 (6 bases). Trimming shortened V by 4 bases and J by 5 bases, and 15 bases separated the two germline ends. The germline V gene has CDR1 LGHDT and CDR2 YNNKEL (reference sequence). This CDR3 spans 15 amino acids.

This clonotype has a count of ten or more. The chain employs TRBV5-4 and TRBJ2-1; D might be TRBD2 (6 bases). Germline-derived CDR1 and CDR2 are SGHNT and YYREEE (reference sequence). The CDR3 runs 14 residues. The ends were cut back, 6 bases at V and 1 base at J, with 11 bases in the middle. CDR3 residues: CASTPSGSYNEQFF. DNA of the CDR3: TGTGCCAGCACTCCAAGCGGGTCCTACAATGAGCAGTTCTTC.

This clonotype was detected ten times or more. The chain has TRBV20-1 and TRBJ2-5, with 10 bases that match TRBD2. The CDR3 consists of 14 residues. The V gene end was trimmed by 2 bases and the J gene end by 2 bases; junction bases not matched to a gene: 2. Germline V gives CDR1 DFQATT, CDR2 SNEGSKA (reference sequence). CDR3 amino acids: CSARRAGGQETQYF. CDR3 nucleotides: TGCAGTGCTAGAAGAGCGGGAGGGCAAGAGACCCAGTACTTC.